The 7 T cell receptor beta chains given below trace back to one sample, sequenced in a study of beta chain features in type 1 diabetes. As every portion of the isolated RNA was reverse transcribed, the sequencing read expressed TCRB transcripts. TCRdb's table, derived via immunoSEQ multiplex PCR, lists solely in-frame clones and lacks some. The sample carries 130,000 or so clones, 9% to 10% recorded once. Sequenced material: central memory CD4+ T cells from blood. These receptors all come from a woman in her 40s in good health.

A few counts support this clone. The chain employs TRBV5-4 and TRBJ1-3; D is perhaps TRBD1 (6 bases). The CDR3 has 14 amino acids. V was clipped by 4 bases and J by 2 bases, with 10 bases between them. The germline V gene encodes CDR1 SGHNT and CDR2 YYREEE (reference sequence). The chain's CDR3 is CASSRGGAGNTIYF. The CDR3, as DNA: TGTGCCAGCAGCCGGGGGGGCGCTGGAAACACCATATATTTT. Combining the CDR3 with reference TRBV5-4 and TRBJ1-3 gives the whole variable domain ETGVTQSPTHLIKTRGQQVTLRCSSQSGHNTVSWYQQALGQGPQFIFQYYREEENGRGNFPPRFSGLQFPNYSSELNVNALELDDSALYLCASSRGGAGNTIYFGEGSWLTVV.

The V gene is TRBV5-1, the J gene TRBJ2-7, with TRBD2 identical over 13 bases. V lost 5 bases to trimming and J lost 4 bases; unmatched junction nucleotides: 0. CDR1 SGHRS and CDR2 YFSETQ come from the germline V gene. This CDR3 comprises 13 residues. DNA for the CDR3: TGCGCCAGCAGGGGACTAGCGGGGTACGAGCAGTACTTC. Residues: CASRGLAGYEQYF.

This chain links TRBV2 with TRBJ2-5; 14 nucleotides align to TRBD2. The V segment lost 8 bases and the J segment 4 bases; nucleotides outside the gene matches: 6. The length of the CDR3 is 15 residues. Germline-derived CDR1 and CDR2 are SNHLY and FYNNEI. The CDR3 sequence: CASGRLAGGIETQYF. CDR3 coding DNA: TGTGCCAGCGGGCGACTAGCGGGGGGGATAGAGACCCAGTACTTC.

This clone was recorded at least ten times. CDR3 protein: CASRSYDRVGTEAFF. CDR3 sequence (DNA): TGTGCCAGCAGAAGCTATGACAGGGTGGGCACTGAAGCTTTCTTT. The chain joins TRBV6-5 to TRBJ1-1; 7 nucleotides match TRBD1. CDR1 and CDR2 (germline): MNHEY, SVGAGI. This CDR3 is built from 15 residues. V gave up 6 bases and J gave up 4 bases; unmatched junction bases: 11.

The J gene is TRBJ1-6, the V gene TRBV7-2; D possibly corresponds to TRBD1 (6 bases). The CDR3 contains 15 residues. Trimming pared 6 bases from V and 10 bases from J, leaving 19 bases between. Germline CDR1 and CDR2: SGHTA and FQGNSA. The CDR3 loop reads CASRPPGGAQSPLHF. The CDR3 DNA sequence: TGTGCCAGCAGACCCCCGGGGGGGGCACAGTCACCCCTCCACTTT.

At least ten counts were recorded for this clone. This chain links TRBV11-2 with TRBJ2-5, with D hard to call. Germline CDR1 reads SGHAT; CDR2 reads FQNNGV. Trimming shortened V by 1 base and J by 5 bases, and 14 bases separated the two germline ends. The CDR3 extends over 15 amino acids. DNA of the CDR3: TGTGCCAGCAGCTTAGTGGGCCTCCCCCCGGAGACCCAGTACTTC. Translation gives CASSLVGLPPETQYF.

The table lists this clone with a few counts. The chain links TRBV5-1 to TRBJ1-5; D is ambiguous. V lost 0 bases to trimming and J lost 7 bases, with 8 bases between them. Germline V gives CDR1 SGHRS, CDR2 YFSETQ. CDR3 size: 13 residues. DNA of the CDR3: TGCGCCAGCAGCTTGGGACTTGGCCAGCCCCAGCATTTT. Its translation: CASSLGLGQPQHF.